These 29 T cell receptor beta chains were all obtained from the same sample, sequenced in a study of blood T cells in healthy people across ages. The authors ran a second PCR of 7 to 11 cycles using a sample-barcoded 5' primer and a J-beta primer mix. TCRdb reanalysed the 5' RACE reads using MiXCR and keeps one entry per CDR3 protein. The sample holds roughly 1,000,000 distinct CDR3 sequences, about 23% seen once. Another study also made use of these data, one on T cells of mothers and their children.

Sequencing input: blood. These receptors all come from a girl aged 2-10 years in good health.

This clonotype was detected once. The chain employs TRBV20-1 and TRBJ2-1, with TRBD2 matching over 7 bases. The CDR3 is 15 residues long. V was clipped by 6 bases and J by 8 bases; unmatched bases: 16. Germline CDR1 and CDR2: DFQATT and SNEGSKA (reference sequence). As DNA, the CDR3 is TGCAGTGCCTCAATCCGGGGCGGGAGTAGGTATGAGCAGTTCTTC. It yields the protein CSASIRGGSRYEQFF.

The chain employs TRBV24-1 and TRBJ2-5; D unresolved. The CDR3 has 13 residues. CDR1 is KGHDR and CDR2 is SFDVKD in the germline V gene. V lost 5 bases, J lost 11 bases, and 17 bases lay in between. The CDR3 sequence is CATSAPEKYQQYF. CDR3 in DNA: TGTGCCACCAGTGCCCCAGAGAAATATCAGCAGTACTTC.

In DNA form, the CDR3 reads TGCGCCAGCAGCCATGAAGAAACAGGGGATGAGTTTGGCCAGCCCCAGCATTTT. Protein sequence: CASSHEETGDEFGQPQHF. V is TRBV4-1 and J is TRBJ1-5, with 7 bases identical to TRBD1. The V segment lost 3 bases and the J segment 7 bases; nucleotides outside the gene matches: 18. Germline CDR1 and CDR2: MGHRA and YSYEKL. The CDR3 extends over 18 amino acids.

This clonotype was counted a single time. J is TRBJ2-5 and V is TRBV11-2, with 9 bases aligning to TRBD2. J lost 4 bases, V lost 5 bases, and 8 bases had no gene match. The CDR3 runs to 15 residues. Germline V lookup: CDR1 SGHAT, CDR2 FQNNGV. CDR3 region: CASSPAGGEGETQYF. In DNA form, the CDR3 reads TGTGCCAGCAGCCCCGCGGGGGGGGAAGGAGAGACCCAGTACTTC.

This chain joins TRBV5-1 and TRBJ2-4; 8 bases align to TRBD1. Germline V gives CDR1 SGHRS, CDR2 YFSETQ. CDR3 length equals 14 residues. Losses at the gene ends were 4 bases for V and 9 bases for J; bases not matched to a gene: 9. The DNA for the CDR3 is TGCGCCAGCAGCCAGAAACAGGGGGTTGGCATTCAGTACTTC. Its protein is CASSQKQGVGIQYF.

The chain joins TRBV7-8 to TRBJ2-5; D remains ambiguous. V lost 1 base, J lost 7 bases, and 7 bases lay in between. Germline lookup yields CDR1 SGHVS and CDR2 FQNEAQ. The CDR3 contains 12 residues. CDR3 amino acids: CASSLDLGTQYF. The DNA for the CDR3 is TGTGCCAGCAGCTTAGATCTAGGGACCCAGTACTTC.

V and J are TRBV7-9 and TRBJ1-6, with 7 positions matching TRBD1. Germline V gene lookup returns CDR1 SEHNR and CDR2 FQNEAQ (reference sequence). There are 14 residues in the CDR3. With 3 bases clipped from V and 8 bases from J, the junction kept 4 bases outside the gene matches. CDR3 in DNA: TGTGCCAGCAGCTTTCACAGGGGAGATTCACCCCTCCACTTT. The encoded protein is CASSFHRGDSPLHF.

This clonotype has only a few counts. The rearrangement joins TRBV29-1 to TRBJ2-5; D is possibly TRBD1 or TRBD2 (5 bases each). The germline CDR1 and CDR2 sequences are SQVTM and ANQGSEA. This CDR3 comprises 15 residues. V was shortened by 4 bases and J by 1 base, with 16 bases between the two germline ends. The chain's CDR3 is CSVVFLSGTQETQYF. In DNA, the CDR3 is TGCAGCGTTGTTTTCTTATCAGGGACCCAAGAGACCCAGTACTTC.

In its sample, this clonotype was seen a few times. One end of the junction is discordant with germline, which a read error may explain. The genes are TRBV6-6 and TRBJ1-2; 7 bases are a match to TRBD1. This CDR3 comprises 13 residues. Per germline, CDR1 MNHNY and CDR2 SVGAGI (reference sequence). Here the CDR3 reads CASSYIGGRSPIF. In DNA, the CDR3 is TGTGCCAGCAGTTACATAGGGGGCAGGAGCCCAATATTC.

The chain combines TRBV2 with TRBJ1-4, with D unclear. The CDR3 is made up of 13 amino acids. Trimming pared 5 bases from V and 8 bases from J, leaving 12 bases between. Germline lookup yields CDR1 SNHLY and CDR2 FYNNEI. The CDR3 loop is CASSSGPREKLFF. Here the CDR3 DNA reads TGTGCCAGCAGTTCCGGGCCCCGGGAAAAACTGTTTTTT.

This clonotype occurred a few times. An end of the junction does not agree with germline; a read error may underlie this. The gene calls are TRBV12-3 or TRBV12-4 and TRBJ1-4; 9 nucleotides line up with TRBD1. CDR3 size: 14 residues. The CDR3 DNA is TGTGCCAGCAGTTACCGGGACAGGGATGAAAAGCTGTTTTTT. This encodes CASSYRDRDEKLFF.

The chain couples TRBV7-9 to TRBJ2-7, with a possible D match to TRBD2 (6 bases). V gave up 5 bases and J gave up 0 bases, with 17 bases separating them. The CDR3 extends over 16 amino acids. The germline V gene encodes CDR1 SEHNR and CDR2 FQNEAQ (reference sequence). CDR3 nucleotides: TGTGCCAGCAGCCTGGCGGGGCCAGGGAGCTCCTACGAGCAGTACTTC. Amino acids: CASSLAGPGSSYEQYF.

The V gene is TRBV28, the J gene TRBJ2-1, with TRBD2 as a possible D gene (6 bases). This CDR3 has 13 residues. The V end was cut by 7 bases, the J end by 9 bases, with 16 bases between. Per germline, CDR1 MDHEN and CDR2 SYDVKM. The CDR3, as DNA: TGTGCCAGCAATCGATACGGGAGCGTTGAGCAGTTCTTC. Its protein is CASNRYGSVEQFF.

The rearrangement uses TRBV20-1 and TRBJ2-2; TRBD2 aligns across 12 bases. The CDR3 extends over 16 amino acids. The ends lost 1 base at V and 3 bases at J; junction bases unmatched: 3. Germline V gene data show CDR1 as DFQATT and CDR2 as SNEGSKA (reference sequence). CDR3 sequence: CSARARTSGDTGELFF. The DNA of the CDR3 is TGCAGTGCTAGAGCCCGGACTAGCGGGGACACCGGGGAGCTGTTTTTT.

The V call is TRBV13, the J call TRBJ2-5, with D perhaps matching TRBD2 (6 bases). The CDR3 totals 14 residues. Trimming pared 4 bases from V and 2 bases from J, leaving 11 bases between. CDR1 is PRHDT, CDR2 FYEKMQ, per germline (reference sequence). The CDR3 spells CASSSLASQETQYF. The CDR3 DNA reads as TGTGCCAGCAGCTCTCTAGCGAGTCAAGAGACCCAGTACTTC.

The V call is TRBV7-9, the J call TRBJ1-4; tentative D call: TRBD1 (5 bases). There are 16 residues in the CDR3. The germline gives CDR1 SEHNR, CDR2 FQNEAQ (reference sequence). V lost 4 bases and J 8 bases, leaving 20 bases between the germline ends. The CDR3: CASSSPVSTAEEKLFF. The DNA for the CDR3 is TGTGCCAGCAGCTCCCCTGTTTCGACAGCCGAAGAAAAACTGTTTTTT. The whole variable domain, filled in from reference TRBV7-9 and TRBJ1-4, reads DTGVSQNPRHKITKRGQNVTFRCDPISEHNRLYWYRQTLGQGPEFLTYFQNEAQLEKSRLLSDRFSAERPKGSFSTLEIQRTEQGDSAMYLCASSSPVSTAEEKLFFGSGTQLSVL.

The chain has TRBV29-1 and TRBJ2-5, with 10 bases matching TRBD2. The germline V gene has CDR1 SQVTM and CDR2 ANQGSEA. V lost 5 bases to trimming and J lost 11 bases; unmatched junction nucleotides: 8. The CDR3 spans 12 residues. The CDR3 protein is CSVFTSGTEQYF. CDR3 DNA: TGCAGCGTTTTCACTAGCGGGACTGAGCAGTACTTC.

The J gene is TRBJ2-1, the V gene TRBV12-3 or TRBV12-4; 12 nucleotides agree with TRBD2. J gave up 7 bases and V 5 bases, and 15 bases lay outside the gene matches. CDR3 size: 18 residues. CDR3: CASSPLRLTSGRGNEQFF. CDR3 bases: TGTGCCAGCAGTCCCTTGCGACTGACTAGCGGGAGAGGGAATGAGCAGTTCTTC.

V is TRBV3-1 and J is TRBJ2-5; TRBD2 matches 7 bases. The DNA matches TRBJ2-1 better at its end, which makes the J call doubtful. The CDR3 is 13 residues long. Germline CDR1 LGHDT, CDR2 YNNKEL (reference sequence). For the CDR3, the DNA is TGTGCCAGCAGTACTAGCGCTAGCAATGAGCAGTTCTTC. Its protein product is CASSTSASNEQFF.

The chain recombines TRBV20-1 with TRBJ2-5; TRBD2 might be the D (5 bases). The J call is uncertain, as TRBJ2-1 better fits the DNA end. This CDR3 comprises 14 residues. Germline assignment: CDR1 DFQATT and CDR2 SNEGSKA (reference sequence). In DNA form, the CDR3 reads TGCAGTGCCAGCCAAAGCGGCCCCTACAATGAGCAGTTCTTC. It yields the protein CSASQSGPYNEQFF.

In this sample, this clonotype turned up a few times. The CDR3 loop is CSVSSGEPYTQYF. DNA of the CDR3: TGCAGCGTTTCCAGCGGGGAGCCCTATACGCAGTATTTT. V gene TRBV29-1 combines with J gene TRBJ2-3; the match to TRBD2 covers 7 bases. Unmatched junction bases numbered 9, after V lost 5 bases and J lost 7 bases. CDR1 is SQVTM and CDR2 is ANQGSEA in the germline V gene. The CDR3 has 13 amino acids.

V usage is TRBV24-1 and J usage is TRBJ2-1; D possibly corresponds to TRBD1 (6 bases). V gave up 3 bases and J gave up 8 bases, with 10 bases separating them. This CDR3 contains 13 residues. Per the germline V gene, CDR1 is KGHDR and CDR2 is SFDVKD. As DNA, the CDR3 is TGTGCCACCAGTGATACAGGGATCCATGAGCAGTTCTTC. It encodes CATSDTGIHEQFF.

The CDR3 DNA reads TGCGCCAGCAGCCCTAAGACTAGCGGTCAAGAGACCCAGTACTTC. Translation gives CASSPKTSGQETQYF. This chain uses TRBV5-1 with TRBJ2-5; TRBD2 matches 9 bases. V gave up 4 bases and J gave up 2 bases; unmatched junction bases: 6. The CDR3 is 15 amino acids. Germline V lookup: CDR1 SGHRS, CDR2 YFSETQ.

V and J are TRBV29-1 and TRBJ2-5; 9 bases are shared with TRBD2. Unmatched junction bases numbered 7, after V lost 4 bases and J lost 4 bases. The CDR3 has 14 residues. Germline CDR1 is SQVTM and CDR2 is ANQGSEA. CDR3 residues: CSVVAAGGPETQYF. Written as DNA, the CDR3 is TGCAGCGTTGTGGCAGCGGGAGGACCAGAGACCCAGTACTTC.

This clonotype appeared a few times. The V and J genes are TRBV28 and TRBJ1-4, with 8 bases lining up with TRBD1. The CDR3 loop spans 12 amino acids. Germline CDR1 and CDR2: MDHEN and SYDVKM. V was clipped by 11 bases and J by 10 bases; unmatched bases: 9. The CDR3 region is CALKGQGGKLFF. The CDR3 bases are TGTGCCCTGAAAGGACAGGGAGGAAAACTGTTTTTT.

The chain links TRBV5-5 to TRBJ2-2, with D hard to call. The CDR3 runs to 14 residues. V dropped 2 bases and J dropped 3 bases, with 8 bases sitting between them. Germline CDR1 SGHKS, CDR2 YYEKEE (reference sequence). The CDR3, as DNA: TGTGCCAGCAGCTTCAACTGGGACACCGGGGAGCTGTTTTTT. Amino acid sequence: CASSFNWDTGELFF.

The V gene is TRBV20-1, the J gene TRBJ1-1, with a tentative D call TRBD1 (6 bases). The CDR3 has 12 amino acids. Germline V CDR1 and CDR2: DFQATT, SNEGSKA (reference sequence). V lost 6 bases, J lost 4 bases, and 12 bases lay in between. Here the CDR3 reads CSATRGSTEAFF. The CDR3, as DNA: TGCAGTGCGACCAGGGGTAGCACTGAAGCTTTCTTT.

In this sample, this clonotype turned up a few times. The chain is built from TRBV27 and TRBJ2-6; D unresolved. Germline CDR1 and CDR2: MNHEY and SMNVEV (reference sequence). Trimming removed 7 bases from V and 0 bases from J, with 7 bases in between. The CDR3 has 14 amino acids. CDR3 in DNA: TGTGCCAGCAAATGGTCCTCTGGGGCCAACGTCCTGACTTTC. It specifies CASKWSSGANVLTF.

The V and J genes are TRBV12-3 or TRBV12-4 and TRBJ1-6; D gene ambiguous. Trimming stripped 8 bases from V and 10 bases from J, with 6 bases between. The CDR3 extends over 10 amino acids. The DNA for the CDR3 is TGTGCCAGCCCGGGGTCACCCCTCCACTTT. As protein: CASPGSPLHF.